This TCR beta chain stems from a study of cytomegalovirus exposure and HLA in healthy donors (dated by TCRdb to 2017 to 2019). About the full investigation: According to an earlier analysis of 550 to 700 of the donors, some 170 million T cells yielded 120 million or so unique TCR beta sequences and approximately 280 Gb of sequence data. Several DR-DQ haplotypes were treated as single units for association and clustering because of strong linkage in the cohort. A separate validation cohort of about 110 different subjects was used in addition to the 666-subject first cohort. Across roughly 420 genotyped donors of the cohort, an average of approximately 220,000 unique TCR beta nucleotide sequences per donor were sequenced, and 15% to 20% of those sequences were non-productive. In the later analysis, no new phenotypic data were used to find candidate immune exposures; instead, reliance was placed on TCR beta sequences and their occurrence across donors. Typing coverage differed by locus: A, B, C, DRB1 and DQB1 were typed in roughly 629-630 donors, DQA1 in approximately 520, DPA1 in approximately 610, and DPB1 in approximately 450. The study profiled the T cell repertoires of some 610 subjects by immunosequencing and related them to cytomegalovirus serostatus. Every discovery cohort repertoire had been produced on one sequencing platform. HLA typing included class I and class II loci at four-digit resolution. A later genetic analysis took genome-wide SNP genotypes for about 55% of the 666 donors and used that subset as a discovery cohort. An early release that covered roughly 600 HLA-typed donors contained around 300 gigabases of sequencing data and roughly 84 million unique TCR sequences. To predict cytomegalovirus infection status, the study brought together high-throughput TCR immunosequencing, statistical association of individual TCRs with disease status, and machine learning. An earlier analysis of 587 of the donors used high-throughput TCR beta sequencing to judge whether each TCR beta V gene segment behaved as functional or pseudogenic. In a later analysis, previously published TCR beta repertoires from 500 to 750 donors were re-analyzed and high-resolution HLA genotyping was added so that TCR occurrence patterns could be studied. The study aimed to test whether signatures of past pathogen exposure could be identified by cataloging public T cell receptors. Donor age, sex, ethnicity and CMV serostatus were compiled alongside the repertoire data. Among the approximately 400 genotyped donors, approximately 76% belonged to the genetic ancestry cluster associated with self-reported Caucasian donors.

V is clipped by 7 bases and J by 7 bases, and the sequence between their germline boundaries is 16 bases long. There are 13 amino acids in the CDR3, from cysteine to phenylalanine inclusive. The sequence is cut down to CDR3 DNA, 39 bases in frame from base 1. The germline V gene gives CDR1 as SGHTA and CDR2 as FQGNSA. Library construction relied on the immunoSEQ multiplex PCR assay. For the multiplex PCR, a mixture combining 60 forward primers for TCR Vbeta segments and 13 reverse primers for TCR Jbeta segments was used. The CDR3 region of rearranged TCR beta genes was amplified from genomic DNA with a multiplex PCR assay. On the Illumina HiSeq System, the amplified TCR beta libraries were sequenced as 87-base-pair reads. The authors processed their data as follows. Across the 500 to 750 repertoires, a later analysis counted 78 million or so unique TCR beta chains, about 10 million of which were shared by at least two donors. Raw reads were error-corrected and collapsed into unique sequences by a nearest-neighbor algorithm in which closely related sequences were merged to remove PCR and sequencing errors. CDR3 sequences were aligned to IMGT reference sequences to assign V, D and J gene segments. For a sequence to be retained, a match of at least six nucleotides was required to both a V gene segment and a J gene segment. A rearrangement was called productive if the CDR3 had no stop codons and remained in frame with V and J, and every other rearrangement was called non-productive. Following IMGT convention, CDR3 was defined as the stretch from the second conserved V-encoded cysteine up to the conserved J-encoded phenylalanine. In an earlier analysis of 550 to 650 of the donors, sequences lacking an unambiguous match to a single V gene segment were excluded. In an earlier analysis of several hundred of the donors, V segments were called functional above 56.7% productive rearrangements and were called segregating when the between-donor standard deviation exceeded 5%. To diagnose cytomegalovirus status from the catalog of TCR beta chain sequences, a statistical classification framework was built. In a later analysis, V and J genes were assigned by comparing TCR nucleotide sequences against IMGT/GENE-DB human TR gene sequences. Using the TCRdist pipeline, a later analysis assigned CDR3 sequences along with most-parsimonious VDJ recombination scenarios. In a later analysis, every TCR beta chain was defined by the combination of its CDR3 amino acid sequence and its V-gene family, and reads without a unique V-gene family were dropped. A later analysis removed several hundred highly shared, low-generation-probability nucleotide sequences to deal with suspected cross-contamination and a sequencing artifact. For each public chain, a later analysis derived a clonal expansion index from normalized ranks of inferred template counts within each repertoire. A later analysis computed generation probabilities with a VDJ recombination model fitted to out-of-frame rearrangements, and checked the results against IGoR. In a later analysis, TCR-TCR, TCR-HLA and TCR-CMV co-occurrence was scored with hypergeometric tests, and a repertoire-size bias correction was applied to TCR pairs. In a later analysis, false discovery rates were estimated by permuting HLA or CMV assignments 20 times. In a later analysis, co-occurring TCRs were grouped using DBSCAN, and TCRdist sequence similarity was added for clustering within HLA-allele-positive subsets. For co-occurrence clustering, repertoires with fewer than 30,000 or more than 120,000 public chains were excluded, along with a handful of repertoires with anomalous nucleotide sharing. TCRdb obtained this table from immuneACCESS and retained in-frame rearrangements with V and J assigned. These tables miss some clones; where compared with another copy, unresolved V genes account for less than half of the shortfall, and the remainder is unexplained. The D gene and trimming were derived from the DNA, and the V and J assignments and clone size from that table. The sample profile shows roughly 120,000 clones; 76% of them were found once. The ten top clones hold about an eighth of the sample.

The study at large found these results: A further reported finding was that TCR beta sequences accurately predicted the HLA-A and HLA-B alleles for most subjects in the first cohort. Because HLA typing was missing for some donors at each locus, association tests included only the typed subset. A later analysis found that TCR association rates varied across HLA loci, with DRB1 alleles showing the most associated TCRs and HLA-C alleles the fewest. Because counts were too low, seventeen rarely observed V segments, including chromosome 9 orphons, were excluded from the earlier analysis of roughly 580 of the donors. A later analysis found that HLA-associated TCR beta chains were more clonally expanded and had lower generation probabilities than equally common non-associated chains. Broadly in line with IMGT annotations, most TCR beta V segments showed up in productive rearrangements about 90% or about 30% of the time in an earlier analysis of several hundred of the donors. Most TCR sequences were observed very rarely across donors, whereas some public TCRs were present in many individuals. In a later analysis, 16,951 TCR beta sequences were associated with specific HLA alleles at a false discovery rate of 0.05. Linkage disequilibrium might explain the correlated functional status among segregating V segments, but an unknown experimental factor could not be excluded. Some IMGT-functional V segments, including TRBV6-2 and TRBV6-3, could not be told apart with the 87-base-pair reads, so those segments were excluded. When HLA alleles, especially DR and DQ, strongly co-occurred, attributing TCR associations to individual alleles was difficult. According to a later analysis, parvovirus B19, influenza, CMV and Epstein-Barr virus appeared linked to several top co-occurrence clusters. In a later genetic analysis, fewer N-insertions in productive TCRs were reported among donors in an Asian-associated ancestry cluster than the roughly 700-donor mean. The only immune exposure information available for the cohort was CMV serostatus. In this cohort, only TCR beta chains were sequenced, and detectable features were limited by the absence of alpha or paired-chain data. A later genetic analysis associated a missense DCLRE1C variant with V-gene and J-gene trimming of TCR beta chains, and an independent cohort replicated the association. A group of highly shared sequence variants was considered likely to be a technical artifact of the sequencing pipeline. The presence/absence analyses assumed that sequencing depth was roughly uniform across donors, and that assumption may not be true. Cytomegalovirus status was reported to be diagnosed by the classifier with high specificity and sensitivity in both the original and validation cohorts. In a later analysis, most CMV-associated TCR beta chains were found to appear HLA-restricted, with HLA associations seemingly driven largely by CMV exposure. It was suggested by the authors that the approach could potentially be generalized to other disease states and immunological phenotypes. The study gave a list of roughly 150 TCR beta chains associated with cytomegalovirus. In vitro tests confirmed that a few of the cytomegalovirus-associated TCR beta chains recognize cytomegalovirus antigens.

The cohort consisted of 600 to 750 healthy bone marrow donors. At the time of sampling, every cohort member was nominally healthy, though immune exposures that went unrecorded were likely present. The donor was CMV seropositive and belonged to the group of 250 to 350 seropositive cohort members. A peripheral blood sample was collected from each donor, and TCR beta sequencing was performed on peripheral blood mononuclear cells. Genomic DNA extraction from the blood cell samples was performed with the Qiagen DNeasy Blood Extraction Kit. In regard to this clone: Its specific antigen is unknown. Base quality data are lacking; no much larger clone is found one base away.

The chain employs TRBV7-2 and TRBJ1-2; no D segment can be confidently identified. The TCR comes from a man aged 25 to 45 in good health and CMV-seropositive. The sequenced sample was PBMCs. The bases read TGTGCCAGCAACAGACCCCCGGCGTTTGGCTACACCTTC. It codes for CASNRPPAFGYTF.